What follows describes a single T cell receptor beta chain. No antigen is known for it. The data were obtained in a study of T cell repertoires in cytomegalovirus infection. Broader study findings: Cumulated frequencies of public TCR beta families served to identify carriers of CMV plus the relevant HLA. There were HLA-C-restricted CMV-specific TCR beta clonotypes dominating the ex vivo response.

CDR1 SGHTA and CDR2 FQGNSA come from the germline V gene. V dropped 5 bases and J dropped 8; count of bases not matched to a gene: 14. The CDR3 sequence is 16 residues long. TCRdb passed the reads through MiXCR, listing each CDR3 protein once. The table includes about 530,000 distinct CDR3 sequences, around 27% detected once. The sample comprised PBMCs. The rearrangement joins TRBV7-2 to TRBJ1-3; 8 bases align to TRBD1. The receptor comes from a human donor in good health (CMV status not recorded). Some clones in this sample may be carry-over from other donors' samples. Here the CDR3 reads CASSTGQGLGVDTIYF. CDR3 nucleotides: TGTGCCAGCAGCACAGGACAGGGTCTAGGGGTGGACACCATATATTTT.